These T cell receptor beta chains were read from a single sample in a study of response to subunit inactivated influenza vaccine. TCRdb re-analysed the RT-PCR reads in MiXCR, keeping a single row per CDR3 protein. The sample contains hundreds of thousands of distinct CDR3 sequences, 11% of which appear only once. These data also featured in a second study, about T cells expressing NK-cell markers.

This sample comprised PBMCs from blood, obtained on the day of vaccination. The receptors originated from a man aged 45-65 years who received an inactivated influenza vaccine. Both conserved end residues are part of each CDR3. A D gene is named only where the DNA matches it firmly. Some rows have no size entry. The others give once, few or many, or a class for an expanded clone.

DNA | CDR3 | size | V | D | J
TGCGCCAGCAGCTTGGTTTCGGGTAGCACAGATACGCAGTATTTT | CASSLVSGSTDTQYF | NA | TRBV5-1 | NA | TRBJ2-3
TGTGCCAGCAGTTTATGGCAGGGTCCCCCCACAGATACGCAGTATTTT | CASSLWQGPPTDTQYF | few | TRBV27 | NA | TRBJ2-3
TGCAGTGCTGAGAAAAGGGACTCCTACGAGCAGTACTTC | CSAEKRDSYEQYF | few | TRBV20-1 | NA | TRBJ2-7
TGTGCCAGCAGCCAAGGCCGCAGAGCGGATCAAGAGACCCAGTACTTC | CASSQGRRADQETQYF | few | TRBV3-1 | NA | TRBJ2-5
TGCAGTGCTAGGAAAGCGGGGGGAAGGGAGACCCAGTACTTC | CSARKAGGRETQYF | NA | TRBV20-1 | TRBD2 | TRBJ2-5
TGCAGTGCTAGAGATTTTTTGAGGCACTCCTACGAGCAGTACTTC | CSARDFLRHSYEQYF | NA | TRBV20-1 | NA | TRBJ2-7
TGTGCCAGCAGTCCGGGACTAATCGGTACGCAGTATTTT | CASSPGLIGTQYF | many | TRBV12-3/TRBV12-4 | TRBD2 | TRBJ2-3
TGTGCCAGCAGCCCGCTAGGAGGGAAACTGTTTTTT | CASSPLGGKLFF | few | TRBV7-2 | NA | TRBJ1-4
TGCAGTGCTAGTAGCGGTATCAGTAAGGTTAACTATGGCTACACCTTC | CSASSGISKVNYGYTF | NA | TRBV20-1 | NA | TRBJ1-2
TGCGCCAGCAGCCCGTTTGGGACAGGGCGCGAGACCCAGTACTTC | CASSPFGTGRETQYF | NA | TRBV5-1 | TRBD1 | TRBJ2-5
TGTGCCAGCAGTTTATCCTGGTTAGCGGGGGCCCGGGACCAGTACTTC | CASSLSWLAGARDQYF | few | TRBV28 | TRBD2 | TRBJ2-5
TGTGCCAGCAGCCCGACGACCGCAGGGATCCGCACAGATACGCAGTATTTT | CASSPTTAGIRTDTQYF | few | TRBV9 | NA | TRBJ2-3
TGCGCCAGCAGCTTGATAGCTGGGGCCACCGGGGAGCTGTTTTTT | CASSLIAGATGELFF | few | TRBV5-1 | NA | TRBJ2-2
TGCAGTGCTAGATCTGGGACCCGGGGCGGGGAGCTGTTTTTT | CSARSGTRGGELFF | NA | TRBV20-1 | NA | TRBJ2-2
TGCGCCAGCAAACCCGGGACATCAAACACTGAAGCTTTCTTT | CASKPGTSNTEAFF | few | TRBV5-1 | NA | TRBJ1-1
TGTGCCAGCAGCCCGAGACCTAGCGACGGCTCCTACAATGAGCAGTTCTTC | CASSPRPSDGSYNEQFF | few | TRBV9 | NA | TRBJ2-1
TGTGCCAGCAGTTTATTTGTACTAGCGGGGGGAAATGAGCAGTTCTTC | CASSLFVLAGGNEQFF | NA | TRBV28 | TRBD2 | TRBJ2-1
TGCGCCAGCAACCCCCTGGGAGGGGGGGCTCGAGATGAGCAGTTCTTC | CASNPLGGGARDEQFF | few | TRBV5-1 | NA | TRBJ2-1
TGCAGTGCCCCCGGGGCGCCGATGGAGTACGAGCAGTACTTC | CSAPGAPMEYEQYF | few | TRBV20-1 | NA | TRBJ2-7
TGTGCCACCAGTGATTTCGGGACAGGGTATAATACGCATTATTTT | CATSDFGTGYNTHYF | NA | TRBV24-1 | TRBD1 | TRBJ2-3
TGTGCCATCAGTGTGGGTCCAGCGGATAGCTCCTACGAGCAGTACTTC | CAISVGPADSSYEQYF | NA | TRBV10-3 | NA | TRBJ2-7
TGTGCCACCAGTCACGCGGGGGGGAAGAATGAGCAGTTCTTC | CATSHAGGKNEQFF | many | TRBV24-1 | TRBD2 | TRBJ2-1